This record looks at one TCR beta chain sequence and its context. The data originate from a study of blood T cell repertoires in COVID-19. Study summary: COVID-19 samples, acute and convalescent, were from the United States, Italy and Spain. The cDNA or gDNA used as material had been derived from T cells, B-cell-depleted T cells, or PBMCs.

Assay used: immunoSEQ multiplex PCR; TCRdb lists only in-frame clones, some missing. The repertoire has about 260,000 clones, about 87% of them found once; the top ten carry approximately 1.4%. The CDR3 spans 15 residues. J lost 1 base, V lost 4 bases, and 3 bases had no gene match. Germline V gene lookup returns CDR1 LGHDT and CDR2 YNNKEL (reference sequence). The sequenced sample consisted of peripheral blood. This clonotype was obtained from a woman aged 35 to 49 who had recovered from COVID-19. V and J are TRBV3-1 (or the pseudogene TRBV3-2) and TRBJ2-5; 10 bases match TRBD2. The CDR3 DNA is TGTGCCAGCAGCCGGTTAGCGGGGGGCCAAGAGACCCAGTACTTC. Its protein is CASSRLAGGQETQYF.